This T cell receptor (beta chain) was recorded in a study of cytomegalovirus exposure and HLA in healthy donors. General observations from the study: Sequencing likely generated an artifact that appeared as a cluster of highly shared sequence variants.

The CDR3 sequence is 15 residues long. Germline V lookup: CDR1 SSHAT, CDR2 FNYEAQ (reference sequence). On this clone: Its antigen is undetermined. A junction boundary mismatches the germline segment, possibly from a read error.

Vbeta (60) and Jbeta (13) primers were used in the PCR. Libraries were prepared by immunoSEQ multiplex PCR; TCRdb keeps only in-frame clonotypes and omits some of them. The sample has 200,000 or so clones; 84% are singletons. The sequenced sample consisted of PBMCs. This sequence was found in a boy between 10 and 17 years old in good health and CMV-seronegative. This chain joins TRBV7-7 and TRBJ2-1, with 7 bases aligning to TRBD2. The CDR3 sequence: CASSLAAGDWNEQFF. In DNA form, the CDR3 reads TGTGCTAGCAGCTTAGCGGCGGGAGATTGGAATGAGCAGTTCTTC. Complete variable domain (other parts from reference TRBV7-7 and TRBJ2-1): GAGVSQSPRYKVTKRGQDVTLRCDPISSHATLYWYQQALGQGPEFLTYFNYEAQPDKSGLPSDRFSAERPEGSISTLTIQRTEQRDSAMYRCASSLAAGDWNEQFFGPGTRLTVL.